What follows are 27 T cell receptor beta chains derived from one specimen sequenced in a study of T cells in Graves' hyperthyroidism and ophthalmopathy (dated by TCRdb to the late 2010s). Library creation used multiplex PCR. Sequencing took place on an Illumina HiSeq 2000. Amplification of TCR beta CDR3 regions was carried out from RNA transcripts. A first-round RT-PCR of the TCR CDR3 used the HTBI primer set with the Qiagen OneStep RT-PCR kit. The public reads were reanalyzed by TCRdb: fastp trimming at Q25, MiXCR alignment, in-frame beta chains only. For every CDR3 protein sequence, its rows merge into one entry that carries the most common genes and DNA. The sample table lists over 450,000 distinct CDR3 sequences, over 15% of them with a count of one. The top ten constitute roughly 18% of the sample. What was sequenced was blood. These receptors originate from a woman between 18 and 29 years old with Graves' ophthalmopathy.

The genes are TRBV28 and TRBJ2-7, with D tentatively TRBD1 (6 bases). Germline-derived CDR1 and CDR2 are MDHEN and SYDVKM. Trimming stripped 2 bases from V and 2 bases from J, with 16 bases between. This CDR3 comprises 16 residues. The CDR3 DNA reads as TGTGCCAGCAGTTTACCGATCGGCAGGACAGCCTACGAGCAGTACTTC. It encodes CASSLPIGRTAYEQYF.

This clonotype was seen ten or more times. The chain couples TRBV9 to TRBJ2-3, with 7 positions matching TRBD1. Trimming removed 0 bases from V and 4 bases from J; junction bases left unmatched: 5. Per germline, CDR1 SGDLS and CDR2 YYNGEE. The CDR3 has 15 amino acids. CDR3: CASSVEGQGADTQYF. The DNA of the CDR3 is TGTGCCAGCAGCGTAGAGGGCCAGGGGGCAGATACGCAGTATTTT. Complete variable domain (other parts from reference TRBV9 and TRBJ2-3): DSGVTQTPKHLITATGQRVTLRCSPRSGDLSVYWYQQSLDQGLQFLIQYYNGEERAKGNILERFSAQQFPDLHSELNLSSLELGDSALYFCASSVEGQGADTQYFGPGTRLTVL.

Only a few counts were recorded for this clonotype. This rearrangement joins TRBV29-1 to TRBJ2-5; TRBD1 agrees at 10 bases. V trimming: 2 bases; J trimming: 5 bases; junction bases outside the gene matches: 23. This CDR3 spans 20 amino acids. Germline CDR1 SQVTM, CDR2 ANQGSEA. CDR3 protein: CSVERPGTGAISPYSETQYF. In nucleotides, the CDR3 is TGCAGCGTTGAACGCCCCGGGACAGGGGCGATCAGCCCATATTCTGAGACCCAGTACTTC.

In its sample, this clonotype was seen a few times. The chain couples TRBV11-2 to TRBJ1-2, with 7 bases aligning to TRBD1. The V and J ends lost 0 bases and 8 bases, in that order; junction bases with no gene match: 12. Germline lookup yields CDR1 SGHAT and CDR2 FQNNGV. The CDR3 sequence is 16 residues long. The CDR3 protein is CASSLEYGARGKGYTF. The CDR3 coding sequence is TGTGCCAGCAGCTTAGAATATGGGGCCAGGGGGAAAGGCTACACCTTC.

This clonotype was seen ten or more times. V gene TRBV6-1 combines with J gene TRBJ2-7; 7 bases map to TRBD1. The CDR3 covers 15 residues. J gave up 5 bases and V 2 bases, and 9 bases lay outside the gene matches. Germline V CDR1 and CDR2: MNHNS, SASEGT. The CDR3 DNA follows: TGTGCCAGCAGTGAAACTCCAGGGGGTTTTGACGAGCAGTACTTC. It yields the protein CASSETPGGFDEQYF.

Note on this clonotype: This could be a read error, since a much larger clone is one nucleotide away. The conserved phenylalanine or tryptophan normally closing the CDR3 is absent here, so this likely arose from a read error. V and J are TRBV29-1 and TRBJ2-7; D uncertain. Trimming removed 4 bases at V and 3 bases at J, with 13 bases between. Germline CDR1 SQVTM, CDR2 ANQGSEA. CDR3 length: 13 amino acids. In DNA, the CDR3 is TGCAGCGTTGGGGTGGGGAAACGCTACGAGCAGTACTTA. It specifies CSVGVGKRYEQYL.

The chain is built from TRBV3-1 and TRBJ2-2, with D uncertain. Trimming cost V 4 bases and J 2 bases, with 5 bases left between them. Germline V CDR1 and CDR2: LGHDT, YNNKEL (reference sequence). The CDR3 consists of 13 residues. CDR3 coding DNA: TGTGCCAGCAGCCTCTTTAACACCGGGGAGCTGTTTTTT. Protein: CASSLFNTGELFF.

Note on this clonotype: This may arise from a read error, as a much more abundant clone is one base away. Given the absence of the conserved phenylalanine or tryptophan at the CDR3 end, a read error is likely. The chain links TRBV6-9 to TRBJ2-5; D is perhaps TRBD1 (5 bases). There are 14 residues in the CDR3. The V end lost 4 bases, the J end lost 1 base, and 10 bases lay between the germline ends. CDR1 is MNHGY and CDR2 is SVAAGI in the germline V gene. CDR3 in amino acids: CASSSPQGQETQYL. CDR3 coding DNA: TGTGCCAGCAGTTCCCCCCAGGGCCAAGAGACCCAGTACCTC.

This clonotype has ten or more counts. J is TRBJ1-1 and V is TRBV18; D gene unclear. The CDR3 length is 14 residues. V was cut by 3 bases and J by 0 bases, with 8 bases left in between. The germline V gene has CDR1 KGHSH and CDR2 LQKENI. The CDR3 DNA reads TGTGCCAGCTCACCCATACAAGTGAACACTGAAGCTTTCTTT. Encoded protein: CASSPIQVNTEAFF.

This clonotype was observed a handful of times. The chain couples TRBV28 to TRBJ2-3, with TRBD1 as a possible D gene (6 bases). The CDR3 has 16 residues. Per the germline V gene, CDR1 is MDHEN and CDR2 is SYDVKM. Trimming removed 3 bases at V and 2 bases at J, with 15 bases between. This CDR3 is CASSFRQDTITDTQYF. Written as DNA, the CDR3 is TGTGCCAGCAGTTTTAGACAGGACACGATCACAGATACGCAGTATTTT. Full variable domain (remainder filled in from reference TRBV28 and TRBJ2-3): DVKVTQSSRYLVKRTGEKVFLECVQDMDHENMFWYRQDPGLGLRLIYFSYDVKMKEKGDIPEGYSVSREKKERFSLILESASTNQTSMYLCASSFRQDTITDTQYFGPGTRLTVL.

This clonotype came up many times. This chain links TRBV30 with TRBJ1-2, with D tentatively TRBD1 (5 bases). CDR1 and CDR2 from the germline V gene are GTSNPN and SVGIG (reference sequence). The length of the CDR3 is 12 residues. V shed 3 bases and J shed 2 bases, with 7 bases lying between them. The CDR3 sequence: CAWRGLNYGYTF. Written as DNA, the CDR3 is TGTGCCTGGAGGGGACTGAACTATGGCTACACCTTC.

This clonotype has at least ten counts. The chain uses TRBV7-3 and TRBJ2-1; D is perhaps TRBD1 or TRBD2 (5 bases each). Per germline, CDR1 SGHTA and CDR2 FQGTGA. V was pared by 2 bases and J by 8 bases, with 10 bases between. The CDR3 runs to 13 residues. CDR3 protein: CASSLPGQHEQFF. Written as DNA, the CDR3 is TGTGCCAGCAGCTTACCGGGGCAGCATGAGCAGTTCTTC.

This clonotype was seen repeatedly, ten times or more. The V gene is TRBV11-1, the J gene TRBJ2-1; 9 bases agree with TRBD2. After removal of 6 bases from V and 5 bases from J, the junction contained 8 bases not matched to a gene. CDR1 SGHAT and CDR2 FQDESV come from the germline V gene (reference sequence). CDR3 length: 15 amino acids. CDR3 sequence (DNA): TGTGCCAGCAGACTATTAAGCGGGAGGCACAATGAGCAGTTCTTC. This encodes CASRLLSGRHNEQFF.

This clonotype was seen at least ten times. V is TRBV18 and J is TRBJ1-1; 11 nucleotides agree with TRBD1. Germline V gene sequence: CDR1 KGHSH, CDR2 LQKENI. V shed 2 bases and J 6 bases; nucleotides not matched to a gene: 5. The CDR3 sequence is 15 residues long. CDR3 DNA: TGTGCCAGCTCACCAAGGGACAGGGGGGGGTCTGAAGCTTTCTTT. Residues: CASSPRDRGGSEAFF.

The chain recombines TRBV6-1 with TRBJ2-7; 8 bases line up with TRBD1. V was clipped by 5 bases and J by 2 bases; unmatched bases: 11. This CDR3 contains 16 residues. The germline gives CDR1 MNHNS, CDR2 SASEGT. The CDR3 here is CASSTADRVMAYEQYF. DNA of the CDR3: TGTGCCAGCAGTACCGCGGACAGGGTAATGGCCTACGAGCAGTACTTC.

This sequence joins TRBV28 and TRBJ1-4; D is ambiguous. Germline CDR1 and CDR2: MDHEN and SYDVKM. Trimming took 1 base from V and 5 from J, leaving 11 bases between them. The CDR3 contains 15 residues. CDR3 nucleotides: TGTGCCAGCAGTTTATCGAGGATAACAAATGAAAAACTGTTTTTT. It yields the protein CASSLSRITNEKLFF.

This clonotype was seen at least ten times. This rearrangement joins TRBV15 to TRBJ2-5; D ambiguous. This CDR3 is 13 amino acids long. Germline CDR1 LNHNV, CDR2 YYDKDF (reference sequence). Trimming took off 4 bases at V and 5 bases at J, with 11 bases between the two ends. The CDR3 region has the DNA TGTGCCACCAGCATCACACCCTCGGAGACCCAGTACTTC. Translated, it gives CATSITPSETQYF.

This clonotype was picked up many times. This sequence joins TRBV11-2 and TRBJ2-2; 7 positions agree with TRBD2. Germline V gene data show CDR1 as SGHAT and CDR2 as FQNNGV. The CDR3 consists of 15 residues. After removal of 2 bases from V and 4 bases from J, the junction contained 4 bases not matched to a gene. The CDR3 DNA reads as TGTGCCAGCAGCTTAAAGGGCGGGGGCACCGGGGAGCTGTTTTTT. Translation: CASSLKGGGTGELFF.

J is TRBJ2-6 and V is TRBV27, with D tentatively TRBD2 (5 bases). V shed 6 bases and J shed 0 bases, with 6 bases lying between them. From germline, CDR1 is MNHEY and CDR2 SMNVEV (reference sequence). The CDR3 is made up of 14 amino acids. As DNA, the CDR3 is TGTGCCAGCAGCGGGAACTCTGGGGCCAACGTCCTGACTTTC. It yields the protein CASSGNSGANVLTF.

V gene TRBV12-3 or TRBV12-4 combines with J gene TRBJ2-5; TRBD1 agrees at 10 bases. The CDR3 runs 17 residues. Losses at the gene ends were 4 bases for V and 5 bases for J; bases not matched to a gene: 13. The CDR3 protein is CASSYAGTGEGWETQYF. DNA for the CDR3: TGTGCCAGCAGTTACGCCGGGACAGGGGAGGGTTGGGAGACCCAGTACTTC.

This clonotype was detected many times. V usage is TRBV28 and J usage is TRBJ1-2; D perhaps matches TRBD1 (6 bases). Looked up from germline, CDR1 is MDHEN and CDR2 is SYDVKM. The CDR3 contains 11 residues. V lost 8 bases, J lost 4 bases, and 8 bases lay in between. CDR3 protein: CASWTVYGYTF. In DNA form, the CDR3 reads TGTGCCAGCTGGACAGTCTATGGCTACACCTTC.

This clonotype has a handful of counts. An end of the junction does not agree with germline; a read error may underlie this. The rearrangement uses TRBV4-3 and TRBJ2-2; 10 bases map to TRBD2. The germline CDR1 and CDR2 sequences are LGHNA and YSLEER. The CDR3 sequence is 17 residues long. The CDR3 DNA sequence: TGCGCCAGCAGCCAAGAGGGACTAGCGATGAACGCCGGGGAGCTGTTTTTT. The encoded protein is CASSQEGLAMNAGELFF.

The J gene is TRBJ2-7, the V gene TRBV19; a possible D gene is TRBD2 (6 bases). The V and J ends lost 3 bases and 4 bases respectively, with 13 bases between them. Germline CDR1 is LNHDA and CDR2 is SQIVND (reference sequence). The CDR3 runs 14 residues. The CDR3 sequence is CASSITTREYEQYF. As DNA, the CDR3 is TGTGCCAGTAGTATTACGACTAGGGAGTACGAGCAGTACTTC.

This sequence joins TRBV4-1 and TRBJ2-2; tentative D call: TRBD1 (5 bases). The CDR3 has 15 amino acids. CDR1 is MGHRA and CDR2 is YSYEKL in the germline V gene. V gave up 0 bases and J gave up 4 bases, with 9 bases separating them. The CDR3 DNA sequence: TGCGCCAGCAGCCAAGAGGGGCGGTTCACCGGGGAGCTGTTTTTT. The encoded protein is CASSQEGRFTGELFF.

The chain couples TRBV29-1 to TRBJ2-2; D is perhaps TRBD2 (7 bases). The V gene lost 4 bases and the J gene lost 5 bases, with 17 bases spanning the gap. This CDR3 has 15 amino acids. From germline, CDR1 is SQVTM and CDR2 ANQGSEA. CDR3 DNA sequence: TGCAGCGTTGCGGAGGGGGGGCGCAGTACCGGGGAGCTGTTTTTT. The encoded protein is CSVAEGGRSTGELFF.

This clonotype occurred a few times. The chain employs TRBV28 and TRBJ1-6; D remains unclear. CDR3 length equals 14 residues. The germline gives CDR1 MDHEN, CDR2 SYDVKM. V was trimmed by 6 bases and J by 0 bases, leaving 6 bases between them. CDR3: CASSPHSYNSPLHF. The CDR3, as DNA: TGTGCCAGCAGCCCCCACTCCTATAATTCACCCCTCCACTTT.

Comments on this clonotype: This may be a read error, as it is one base from a much larger clone. This sequence joins TRBV12-3 or TRBV12-4 and TRBJ1-2; a possible D gene is TRBD1 (5 bases). CDR3 length: 13 amino acids. Between the trimmed V and J ends, which lost 3 bases and 8 bases, there was a span of 13 bases. The CDR3 loop is CASSFLEGQGYTF. Written as DNA, the CDR3 is TGTGCCAGCAGTTTTTTGGAGGGGCAAGGCTACACCTTC.